Each of the 21 T cell receptor beta chains below was sequenced from the same sample in a study of CD8 T cells in ankylosing spondylitis. General observations from the study: There was a TCR beta motif, made of several highly homologous variants, that appeared characteristic of ankylosing spondylitis blood.

TCRdb re-called the 5' RACE reads through MiXCR, storing one row per CDR3 protein. The sample consists of approximately 520,000 distinct CDR3 sequences, roughly 5% of them appearing once. These receptors are not linked to any known antigen. Sample: blood, either unsorted or a sorted T cell fraction (not recorded which). The receptor source for this set is a male donor with ankylosing spondylitis.

This clonotype was observed many times. A read error may produce the germline difference seen at one junction end. This chain joins TRBV7-2 and TRBJ1-1; a possible D gene is TRBD1 (6 bases). Germline CDR1 SGHTA, CDR2 FQGNSA. The CDR3 spans 14 residues. CDR3 nucleotides: TGTGCCAGCAGCTTAGGGGGGCGGAACGCTGAAGCTTTCTTT. As protein: CASSLGGRNAEAFF.

This clonotype came up many times. The chain employs TRBV5-1 and TRBJ2-1; D possibly corresponds to TRBD2 (5 bases). This CDR3 region has 17 residues. Germline V gene lookup returns CDR1 SGHRS and CDR2 YFSETQ. Trimming took off 5 bases at V and 1 base at J, with 19 bases between the two ends. The CDR3 DNA follows: TGCGCCAGCAGTTTTGGACCGAGCGGTGAATCCTACAATGAGCAGTTCTTC. Protein: CASSFGPSGESYNEQFF.

CDR3 in amino acids: CSVGTGFEGGTQYF. The CDR3 DNA follows: TGCAGCGTTGGGACAGGGTTTGAGGGAGGTACGCAGTATTTT. The V and J genes are TRBV29-1 and TRBJ2-3; 8 bases agree with TRBD1. This CDR3 is 14 amino acids long. The germline V gene has CDR1 SQVTM and CDR2 ANQGSEA. The ends lost 4 bases at V and 8 bases at J; junction bases unmatched: 11.

This clonotype has a count of ten or more. The chain recombines TRBV5-1 with TRBJ1-1; a weak D match, TRBD1 (5 bases). This CDR3 is built from 14 residues. The germline CDR1 and CDR2 sequences are SGHRS and YFSETQ. The V gene lost 6 bases and the J gene lost 0 bases, with 12 bases spanning the gap. CDR3 DNA: TGCGCCAGCACGGTAGACAGCATGAACACTGAAGCTTTCTTT. Translated: CASTVDSMNTEAFF.

This clonotype was recorded many times. The rearrangement links TRBV27 to TRBJ2-3; no reliable D call. The CDR3 sequence is 15 residues long. The germline gives CDR1 MNHEY, CDR2 SMNVEV (reference sequence). With 2 bases removed from V and 0 bases from J, the gap between germline ends came to 9 bases. CDR3 region: CASSLGWASTDTQYF. DNA for the CDR3: TGTGCCAGCAGTTTAGGTTGGGCTAGCACAGATACGCAGTATTTT.

This clonotype appeared many times. This chain joins TRBV4-3 and TRBJ1-2; tentative D call: TRBD1 (6 bases). The CDR3 spans 16 residues. Trimming stripped 0 bases from V and 3 bases from J, with 14 bases between. Germline V gives CDR1 LGHNA, CDR2 YSLEER. The CDR3 loop reads CASSQDPGASHYGYTF. The CDR3 DNA sequence: TGCGCCAGCAGCCAAGATCCAGGGGCGTCCCACTATGGCTACACCTTC.

At least ten counts were recorded for this clonotype. This rearrangement joins TRBV9 to TRBJ2-7; D is unresolved. Germline values: CDR1 SGDLS, CDR2 YYNGEE. V was clipped by 3 bases and J by 1 base, with 8 bases between them. The CDR3 runs to 13 residues. Here the CDR3 DNA reads TGTGCCAGCAGCGAAGGGCCTTCCTACGAGCAGTACTTC. It is translated as CASSEGPSYEQYF. Full variable domain (missing parts from reference TRBV9 and TRBJ2-7): DSGVTQTPKHLITATGQRVTLRCSPRSGDLSVYWYQQSLDQGLQFLIQYYNGEERAKGNILERFSAQQFPDLHSELNLSSLELGDSALYFCASSEGPSYEQYFGPGTRLTVT.

This clonotype was detected many times. The chain has TRBV11-1 and TRBJ2-3; tentatively, D is TRBD2 (6 bases). In germline, CDR1 is SGHAT, CDR2 FQDESV (reference sequence). CDR3 length: 21 amino acids. V lost 1 base, J lost 3 bases, and 29 bases lay in between. In DNA, the CDR3 is TGTGCCAGCAGCTTAGAATTCTGGGGCGCGGCCAGTAGCGGTTTGACAGATACGCAGTATTTT. Amino acid sequence: CASSLEFWGAASSGLTDTQYF.

This clonotype was seen a handful of times. The rearrangement joins TRBV4-3 to TRBJ2-3; 7 nucleotides align to TRBD1. V was clipped by 2 bases and J by 4 bases; unmatched bases: 15. The length of the CDR3 is 18 residues. Germline CDR1 LGHNA, CDR2 YSLEER. Here the CDR3 reads CASSQYGFRTGEADTQYF. CDR3 nucleotides: TGCGCCAGCAGCCAATACGGTTTCAGGACAGGTGAAGCAGATACGCAGTATTTT.

This clonotype was seen many times. The chain links TRBV5-1 to TRBJ1-2; 8 nucleotides align to TRBD1. Germline-derived CDR1 and CDR2 are SGHRS and YFSETQ. This CDR3 contains 14 residues. Trimming at V came to 4 bases and at J to 6 bases, leaving 8 bases not matched to a gene. The CDR3 loop is CASSLTRQGNGYTF. CDR3 coding DNA: TGCGCCAGCAGCCTCACGCGACAGGGGAATGGCTACACCTTC. The full variable domain, completed using reference TRBV5-1 and TRBJ1-2, is KAGVTQTPRYLIKTRGQQVTLSCSPISGHRSVSWYQQTPGQGLQFLFEYFSETQRNKGNFPGRFSGRQFSNSRSEMNVSTLELGDSALYLCASSLTRQGNGYTFGSGTRLTVV.

This clonotype occurred many times. The chain combines TRBV28 with TRBJ1-2; TRBD1 matches at 8 bases. This CDR3 comprises 16 residues. Trimming cost V 2 bases and J 7 bases; bases outside gene matches: 12. Germline CDR1 is MDHEN and CDR2 is SYDVKM. The CDR3 region has the DNA TGTGCCAGCAGTTTACCCTATGGGGCAGGGGGCTTTGGCTACACCTTC. Its translation: CASSLPYGAGGFGYTF.

Ten or more counts support this clonotype. V and J are TRBV7-9 and TRBJ2-7; the match to TRBD1 covers 9 bases. J was trimmed by 5 bases and V by 3 bases; bases with no gene match: 5. CDR3 length: 14 residues. Germline V gives CDR1 SEHNR, CDR2 FQNEAQ (reference sequence). CDR3 nucleotide sequence: TGTGCCAGCAGCTTCCGGGACAGGGTGGACGAGCAGTACTTC. Its translation is CASSFRDRVDEQYF.

This clonotype was seen a handful of times. The chain uses TRBV6-6 and TRBJ1-5, with D tentatively TRBD1 (5 bases). Trimming removed 7 bases from V and 3 bases from J, with 10 bases in between. The CDR3 spans 13 residues. Germline lookup yields CDR1 MNHNY and CDR2 SVGAGI (reference sequence). CDR3 amino acids: CASNQGFNQPQHF. The CDR3 DNA reads as TGTGCCAGCAACCAGGGTTTCAATCAGCCCCAGCATTTT.

This clonotype was found many times. The rearrangement joins TRBV6-5 to TRBJ2-7; 12 bases agree with TRBD1. Germline assignment: CDR1 MNHEY and CDR2 SVGAGI. The V gene end was trimmed by 2 bases and the J gene end by 4 bases; junction bases not matched to a gene: 3. The CDR3 contains 15 residues. CDR3 DNA sequence: TGTGCCAGCAGTTACAGGGACAGGGGGCTTTACGAGCAGTACTTC. It encodes CASSYRDRGLYEQYF.

This clonotype occurred a few times. This chain links TRBV20-1 with TRBJ2-4; D remains unclear. Germline-derived CDR1 and CDR2 are DFQATT and SNEGSKA (reference sequence). The CDR3 has 12 residues. V lost 6 bases and J lost 8, with 14 bases in between. CDR3 residues: CSARLSWDIQYF. The CDR3 nucleotides read TGCAGTGCCCGACTCAGTTGGGACATTCAGTACTTC.

The genes are TRBV10-1 and TRBJ2-7, with D perhaps matching TRBD1 (7 bases). Germline CDR1 is WNHNN and CDR2 is SYGVQD (reference sequence). This CDR3 contains 14 residues. Trimming removed 0 bases from V and 3 bases from J, with 9 bases in between. CDR3 region: CASSESQGGYEQYF. CDR3 sequence (DNA): TGCGCCAGCAGTGAGTCGCAGGGGGGCTACGAGCAGTACTTC.

This clonotype was recorded many times. The chain is built from TRBV9 and TRBJ1-2; D unclear. Germline V CDR1 and CDR2: SGDLS, YYNGEE. The V gene lost 4 bases and the J gene lost 1 base, with 14 bases spanning the gap. The CDR3 consists of 15 residues. CDR3 region: CASSKTVGDNYGYTF. CDR3 coding DNA: TGTGCCAGCAGCAAGACCGTCGGCGATAACTATGGCTACACCTTC.

This clonotype has ten or more counts. This rearrangement joins TRBV12-3 or TRBV12-4 to TRBJ2-3, with 15 bases fitting TRBD2. This CDR3 has 18 amino acids. V shed 8 bases and J 5 bases; nucleotides not matched to a gene: 14. The CDR3 is CASPRGLAGGGDGDTQYF. CDR3 DNA: TGTGCCAGCCCCCGGGGACTAGCGGGGGGCGGCGACGGAGATACGCAGTATTTT.

This clonotype was seen a few times. The rearrangement uses TRBV5-6 and TRBJ2-3; no clear D. The CDR3 covers 13 residues. Trimming left V 4 bases short and J 6 bases short, with 12 bases between. From germline, CDR1 is SGHDT and CDR2 YYEEEE. The CDR3 sequence: CASSPERSDTQYF. CDR3 DNA: TGTGCCAGCAGCCCGGAGCGCTCCGATACGCAGTATTTT.

In this sample, this clonotype turned up a few times. V and J are TRBV18 and TRBJ1-1, with TRBD1 matching over 10 bases. The CDR3 extends over 14 amino acids. Germline V gene data show CDR1 as KGHSH and CDR2 as LQKENI. The V gene end was trimmed by 5 bases and the J gene end by 5 bases; junction bases not matched to a gene: 5. CDR3 residues: CASSRDRGRTEAFF. The CDR3 DNA reads as TGTGCCAGCTCAAGGGACAGGGGAAGAACTGAAGCTTTCTTT. Filled out from reference TRBV18 and TRBJ1-1, the complete variable domain reads NAGVMQNPRHLVRRRGQEARLRCSPMKGHSHVYWYRQLPEEGLKFMVYLQKENIIDESGMPKERFSAEFPKEGPSILRIQQVVRGDSAAYFCASSRDRGRTEAFFGQGTRLTVV.

At least ten counts were recorded for this clonotype. The gene calls are TRBV4-3 and TRBJ2-3, with 9 positions matching TRBD2. The CDR3 is made up of 16 amino acids. Germline assignment: CDR1 LGHNA and CDR2 YSLEER. J was trimmed by 0 bases and V by 1 base; bases with no gene match: 2. CDR3 nucleotide sequence: TGCGCCAGCAGCCAAGGGAGCGGGGGGAGCACAGATACGCAGTATTTT. It specifies CASSQGSGGSTDTQYF.